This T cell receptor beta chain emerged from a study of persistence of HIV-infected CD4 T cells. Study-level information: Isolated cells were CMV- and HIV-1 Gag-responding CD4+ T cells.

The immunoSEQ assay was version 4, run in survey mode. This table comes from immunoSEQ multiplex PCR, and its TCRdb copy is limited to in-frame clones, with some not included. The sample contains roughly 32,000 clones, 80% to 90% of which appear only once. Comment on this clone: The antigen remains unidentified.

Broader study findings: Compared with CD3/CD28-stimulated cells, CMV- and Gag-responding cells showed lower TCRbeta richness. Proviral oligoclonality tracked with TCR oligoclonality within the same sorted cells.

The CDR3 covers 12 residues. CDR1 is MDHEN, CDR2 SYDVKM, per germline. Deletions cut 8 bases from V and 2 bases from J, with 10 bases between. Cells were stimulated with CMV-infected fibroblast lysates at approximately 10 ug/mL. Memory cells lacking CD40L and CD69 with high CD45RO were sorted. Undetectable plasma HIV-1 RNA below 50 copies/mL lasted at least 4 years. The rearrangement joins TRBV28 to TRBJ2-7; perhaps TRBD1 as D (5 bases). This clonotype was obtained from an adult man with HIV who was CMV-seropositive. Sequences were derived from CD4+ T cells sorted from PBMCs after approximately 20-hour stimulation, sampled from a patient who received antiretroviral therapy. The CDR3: CASSRQTYEQYF. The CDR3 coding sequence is TGTGCCAGCTCCCGACAGACCTACGAGCAGTACTTC.